One and the same sample provided the 18 T cell receptor beta chains below, sequenced in a study of vaccination and CD4 T cells after COVID-19. An Oncomine TCR Beta short-read assay was used to sequence the DNA from cultured CD4+ T cells. TCRdb used MiXCR to reprocess the PCR reads, holding one entry per CDR3 protein. Of around 25,000 distinct CDR3 sequences detected, 25% to 30% appear once; the ten largest clones hold roughly 6.6%. No antigen has been assigned to these receptors. Time point denoted: late sampling 161 to 241 days after vaccination in a few convalescent patients. Treatment described: roughly 10-day PBMC culture with coronavirus spike peptide pools or control peptides (ViraFEST assay). The sequenced sample was CD4+ T cells from blood, cultured in vitro, obtained about 7 months after SARS-CoV-2 vaccination. The receptor source for this set is a human donor who had recovered from COVID-19.

This rearrangement joins TRBV28 to TRBJ2-7; the D gene is possibly TRBD2 (6 bases). Germline V gene data show CDR1 as MDHEN and CDR2 as SYDVKM. Between the trimmed V and J ends, which lost 2 bases and 4 bases, there was a span of 15 bases. This CDR3 is built from 15 residues. CDR3 sequence (DNA): TGTGCCAGCAGTTTACCCCGGCGGGATGGTTACGAGCAGTACTTC. Its protein is CASSLPRRDGYEQYF. Combining the CDR3 with reference TRBV28 and TRBJ2-7 gives the whole variable domain DVKVTQSSRYLVKRTGEKVFLECVQDMDHENMFWYRQDPGLGLRLIYFSYDVKMKEKGDIPEGYSVSREKKERFSLILESASTNQTSMYLCASSLPRRDGYEQYFGPGTRLTVT.

The rearrangement joins TRBV7-6 to TRBJ1-2; D is possibly TRBD1 (6 bases). Per germline, CDR1 SGHVS and CDR2 FNYEAQ. The CDR3 extends over 14 amino acids. Trimming shortened V by 4 bases and J by 4 bases, and 13 bases separated the two germline ends. The CDR3 nucleotides are TGTGCCAGCAGCTCGAGAGGGGGGAGCTATGGCTACACCTTC. This gives the protein CASSSRGGSYGYTF.

This clonotype is classed as medium-sized (0.01 to 0.1%). This chain uses TRBV7-6 with TRBJ1-6; D ambiguous. The V end was cut by 4 bases, the J end by 13 bases, with 14 bases between. CDR3 length: 13 amino acids. Germline V CDR1 and CDR2: SGHVS, FNYEAQ. The CDR3 DNA reads as TGTGCCAGCAGCTCCGGACGAATGGGCCCCCTCCACTTT. Protein sequence: CASSSGRMGPLHF.

The J gene is TRBJ1-5, the V gene TRBV6-2 or TRBV6-3, with D uncertain. This CDR3 is built from 15 residues. Trimming stripped 2 bases from V and 2 bases from J, with 10 bases between. Germline CDR1 is MNHEY and CDR2 is SVGEGT. The CDR3 nucleotides read TGTGCCAGCAGTTACGAGCCCATTGGCAATCAGCCCCAGCATTTT. Translated, it gives CASSYEPIGNQPQHF.

The chain has TRBV6-2 or TRBV6-3 and TRBJ2-3; a weak D match, TRBD1 (5 bases). The germline gives CDR1 MNHEY, CDR2 SVGEGT. The CDR3 length is 15 residues. The germline V and J ends were trimmed by 3 bases and 0 bases, with 10 bases remaining between them. CDR3 in DNA: TGTGCCAGCAGTTATGTACAGGCTAGCACAGATACGCAGTATTTT. It codes for CASSYVQASTDTQYF.

This clonotype was found a few times. The chain links TRBV28 to TRBJ1-6; D unclear. Trimming took 8 bases from V and 8 from J, leaving 16 bases between them. The CDR3 has 14 residues. The germline V gene has CDR1 MDHEN and CDR2 SYDVKM. The CDR3 spells CASLRTASYSPLHF. The DNA of the CDR3 is TGTGCCAGCCTAAGAACAGCTTCTTATTCACCCCTCCACTTT. Together with reference TRBV28 and TRBJ1-6, the CDR3 gives the full variable domain: DVKVTQSSRYLVKRTGEKVFLECVQDMDHENMFWYRQDPGLGLRLIYFSYDVKMKEKGDIPEGYSVSREKKERFSLILESASTNQTSMYLCASLRTASYSPLHFGNGTRLTVT.

This clonotype was detected only a few times. The rearrangement joins TRBV7-2 to TRBJ1-1; D gene uncertain. With 1 base removed from V and 11 bases from J, the gap between germline ends came to 11 bases. CDR3 size: 12 residues. From germline, CDR1 is SGHTA and CDR2 FQGNSA. The CDR3 DNA reads TGTGCCAGCAGCTTAGTAGCGAATGCCGCTTTCTTT. This translates into CASSLVANAAFF.

The rearrangement uses TRBV7-2 and TRBJ2-2; TRBD1 might be the D (6 bases). The CDR3 is 18 residues long. Germline V gene sequence: CDR1 SGHTA, CDR2 FQGNSA. The V end was cut by 5 bases, the J end by 6 bases, with 25 bases between. The CDR3 region is CASSPPGHRSRHPGELFF. CDR3 in DNA: TGTGCCAGCAGCCCTCCGGGACACCGGTCGAGACACCCCGGGGAGCTGTTTTTT.

V and J are TRBV12-2 and TRBJ2-5; TRBD2 is the table's D call, not checked against the DNA. TRBV12-2 has pseudogene status. CDR3 length: 17 amino acids. The CDR3 DNA reads TGTGCAAGTCGCTTCACCGAGCGGGATCCAAACCAAGAGACCCAGTACTTC. This codes for CASRFTERDPNQETQYF.

This clonotype was observed a few times. The chain carries TRBV7-3 and TRBJ2-1; 8 nucleotides agree with TRBD1. CDR1 is SGHTA, CDR2 FQGTGA, per germline. The CDR3 is 13 residues long. J gave up 6 bases and V 5 bases, and 3 bases lay outside the gene matches. The CDR3 sequence: CASSATGVNEQFF. The CDR3 nucleotides read TGTGCCAGCAGCGCGACAGGGGTCAATGAGCAGTTCTTC.

The V call is TRBV4-2, the J call TRBJ2-5, with 8 bases fitting TRBD2. V shed 1 base and J 5 bases; nucleotides not matched to a gene: 12. The germline gives CDR1 LGHNA, CDR2 YNFKEQ. The CDR3 spans 17 residues. The DNA for the CDR3 is TGTGCCAGCAGCCAAGTGCTTGGACTAGCTTGGGGGGAGACCCAGTACTTC. Its translation is CASSQVLGLAWGETQYF.

This clonotype turned up a few times. The chain joins TRBV24-1 to TRBJ2-5; unclear D gene. The germline CDR1 and CDR2 sequences are KGHDR and SFDVKD. Between the trimmed V and J ends, which lost 4 bases and 5 bases, there was a span of 16 bases. The CDR3 is made up of 15 amino acids. The CDR3 is CATSDPVRGAETQYF. DNA of the CDR3: TGTGCCACCAGTGACCCCGTCAGAGGCGCGGAGACCCAGTACTTC.

This clonotype was counted a few times. The chain has TRBV7-9 and TRBJ1-6; D unresolved. Germline CDR1 and CDR2: SEHNR and FQNEAQ (reference sequence). The CDR3 sequence is 14 residues long. The V gene lost 2 bases and the J gene lost 10 bases, with 12 bases spanning the gap. The CDR3 reads CASSLIDTASPLHF. CDR3 sequence (DNA): TGTGCCAGCAGCTTAATTGATACAGCCTCACCCCTCCACTTT.

V gene TRBV4-3 combines with J gene TRBJ2-7; 7 bases map to TRBD1. CDR1 and CDR2 from the germline V gene are LGHNA and YSLEER. The CDR3 loop spans 14 amino acids. Germline trimming cut 3 bases from V and 6 bases from J; bases unmatched to any gene: 8. CDR3 nucleotide sequence: TGCGCCAGCAGCCAGGATACAGGGGCCGGCGAGCAGTACTTC. Translated, it gives CASSQDTGAGEQYF.

This clonotype was seen more than once but under ten times. V usage is TRBV6-4 and J usage is TRBJ1-1; D ambiguous. V lost 4 bases to trimming and J lost 5 bases, with 14 bases between them. The CDR3 is made up of 14 amino acids. Germline V lookup: CDR1 MRHNA, CDR2 SNTAGT. CDR3 loop: CASSATEGGTEAFF. Written as DNA, the CDR3 is TGTGCCAGCAGTGCCACGGAGGGTGGGACTGAAGCTTTCTTT.

By share of the sample, this clonotype is medium-sized (0.01 to 0.1%). The chain uses TRBV20-1 and TRBJ1-1, with D unresolved. CDR1 DFQATT and CDR2 SNEGSKA come from the germline V gene (reference sequence). The CDR3 loop spans 13 amino acids. V lost 6 bases and J 4 bases, leaving 15 bases between the germline ends. The CDR3 DNA is TGCAGTGCAAGGTTGGGGATCGGCACTGAAGCTTTCTTT. Its translation is CSARLGIGTEAFF.

This clonotype appeared a few times. This chain joins TRBV27 and TRBJ1-1, with 9 bases lining up with TRBD1. CDR1 and CDR2 from the germline V gene are MNHEY and SMNVEV (reference sequence). CDR3 length equals 14 residues. The J segment lost 6 bases and the V segment lost 4 bases, leaving 6 bases of the junction unmatched. The CDR3 here is CASSSAGTGSEAFF. CDR3 nucleotides: TGTGCCAGCAGTTCAGCCGGGACAGGGTCTGAAGCTTTCTTT.

There are a few counts of this clonotype. This chain connects TRBV19 to TRBJ2-5; possibly TRBD2 for D (5 bases). This CDR3 has 14 amino acids. CDR1 and CDR2 from the germline V gene are LNHDA and SQIVND (reference sequence). Trimming removed 3 bases from V and 1 base from J, with 9 bases in between. CDR3 in DNA: TGTGCCAGTAGTATCCGGGATAGCCAAGAGACCCAGTACTTC. Protein product: CASSIRDSQETQYF.